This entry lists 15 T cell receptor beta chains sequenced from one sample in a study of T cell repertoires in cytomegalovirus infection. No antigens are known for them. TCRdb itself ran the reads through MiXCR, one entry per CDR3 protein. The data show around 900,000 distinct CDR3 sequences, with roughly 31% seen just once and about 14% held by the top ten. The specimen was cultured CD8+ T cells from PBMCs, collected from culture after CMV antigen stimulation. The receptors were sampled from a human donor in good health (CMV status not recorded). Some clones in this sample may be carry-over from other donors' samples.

The CDR3 loop reads CASNKNPLEQYF. The CDR3 DNA reads as TGTGCCAGCAATAAAAACCCCCTGGAGCAGTACTTC. The genes are TRBV2 and TRBJ2-7; D gene unclear. Per the germline V gene, CDR1 is SNHLY and CDR2 is FYNNEI. The CDR3 contains 12 residues. V was shortened by 7 bases and J by 7 bases, with 14 bases between the two germline ends.

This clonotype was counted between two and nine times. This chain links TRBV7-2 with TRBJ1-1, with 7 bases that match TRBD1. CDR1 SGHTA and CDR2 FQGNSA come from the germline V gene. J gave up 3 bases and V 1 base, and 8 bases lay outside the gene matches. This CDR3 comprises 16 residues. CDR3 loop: CASSLGTGDLYTEAFF. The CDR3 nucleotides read TGTGCCAGCAGCTTAGGAACAGGGGATTTGTACACTGAAGCTTTCTTT.

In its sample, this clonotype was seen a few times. The CDR3 DNA reads TGTGCCAGCAGTTTATCACTAGCGGGGGGCCCGAACACCGGGGAGCTGTTTTTT. Translated, it gives CASSLSLAGGPNTGELFF. This rearrangement joins TRBV27 to TRBJ2-2; TRBD2 matches 12 bases. Trimming at V came to 0 bases and at J to 0 bases, leaving 2 bases not matched to a gene. CDR1 and CDR2 from the germline V gene are MNHEY and SMNVEV (reference sequence). The CDR3 totals 18 residues.

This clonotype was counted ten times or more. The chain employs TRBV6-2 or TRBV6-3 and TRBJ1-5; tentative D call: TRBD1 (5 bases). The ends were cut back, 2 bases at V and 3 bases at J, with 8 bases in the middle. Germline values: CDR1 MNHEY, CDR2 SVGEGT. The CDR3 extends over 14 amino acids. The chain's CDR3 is CASSYRGYNQPQHF. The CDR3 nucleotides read TGTGCCAGCAGTTACCGGGGGTACAATCAGCCCCAGCATTTT.

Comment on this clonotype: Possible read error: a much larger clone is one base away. The CDR3 is CASSEPGTGGTEAFF. DNA for the CDR3: TGTGCCAGCAGTGAACCCGGGACAGGGGGCACTGAAGCTTTCTTT. The V and J genes are TRBV2 and TRBJ1-1, with 11 bases identical to TRBD1. Germline-derived CDR1 and CDR2 are SNHLY and FYNNEI. V trimming: 2 bases; J trimming: 4 bases; junction bases outside the gene matches: 3. The CDR3 spans 15 residues.

The CDR3, as DNA: TGCGCCAGCAGCTCCGGAGAAATACGCAGCGGCATAGGCTACGAGCAGTACGTC. Its protein product is CASSSGEIRSGIGYEQYV. V and J are TRBV5-1 and TRBJ2-7, with D possibly being TRBD2 (5 bases). CDR1 is SGHRS, CDR2 YFSETQ, per germline. V was trimmed by 3 bases and J by 3 bases, leaving 25 bases between them. The CDR3 contains 18 residues.

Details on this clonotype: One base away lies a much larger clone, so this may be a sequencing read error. The CDR3 loop reads CACSLSIGGYNEQFF. The CDR3 bases are TGTGCCTGCAGCTTATCGATCGGGGGCTACAATGAGCAGTTCTTC. The chain recombines TRBV7-6 with TRBJ2-1, with D maybe TRBD2 (6 bases). Germline assignment: CDR1 SGHVS and CDR2 FNYEAQ. The CDR3 covers 15 residues. Supplemented by reference TRBV7-6 and TRBJ2-1, the full variable domain reads GAGVSQSPRYKVTKRGQDVALRCDPISGHVSLYWYRQALGQGPEFLTYFNYEAQQDKSGLPNDRFSAERPEGSISTLTIQRTEQRDSAMYRCACSLSIGGYNEQFFGPGTRLTVL.

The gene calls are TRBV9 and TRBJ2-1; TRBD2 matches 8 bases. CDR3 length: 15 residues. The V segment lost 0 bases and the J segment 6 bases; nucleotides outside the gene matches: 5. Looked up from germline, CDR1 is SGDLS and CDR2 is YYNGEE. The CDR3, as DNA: TGTGCCAGCAGCGTAGCGCGGGGGGCGATCAATGAGCAGTTCTTC. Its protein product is CASSVARGAINEQFF.

The CDR3 DNA sequence: TGTGCCAGCAGTTACGACATGCGGAACACTGAAGCTTTCTTT. This codes for CASSYDMRNTEAFF. The chain carries TRBV6-2 or TRBV6-3 and TRBJ1-1, with D unclear. This CDR3 is 14 amino acids long. V lost 2 bases and J lost 1, with 8 bases in between. Germline V gives CDR1 MNHEY, CDR2 SVGEGT.

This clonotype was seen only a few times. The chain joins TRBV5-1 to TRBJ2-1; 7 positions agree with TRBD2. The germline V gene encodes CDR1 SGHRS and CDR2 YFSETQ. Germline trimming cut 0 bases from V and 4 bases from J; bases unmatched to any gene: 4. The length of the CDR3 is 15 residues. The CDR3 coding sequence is TGCGCCAGCAGCTTGGCCAGCGGGGAATACAATGAGCAGTTCTTC. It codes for CASSLASGEYNEQFF.

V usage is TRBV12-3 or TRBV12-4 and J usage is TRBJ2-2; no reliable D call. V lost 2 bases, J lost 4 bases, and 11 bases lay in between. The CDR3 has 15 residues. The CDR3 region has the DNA TGTGCCAGCAGTTTAACCTCCAGCTTCACCGGGGAGCTGTTTTTT. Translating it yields CASSLTSSFTGELFF.

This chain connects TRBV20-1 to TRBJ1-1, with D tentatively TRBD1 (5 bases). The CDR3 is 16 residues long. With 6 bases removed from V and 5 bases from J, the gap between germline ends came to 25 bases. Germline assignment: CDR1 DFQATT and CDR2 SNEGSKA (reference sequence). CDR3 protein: CSAALEGSSWGTEAFF. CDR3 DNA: TGCAGTGCCGCCCTGGAGGGCTCTTCTTGGGGGACTGAAGCTTTCTTT.

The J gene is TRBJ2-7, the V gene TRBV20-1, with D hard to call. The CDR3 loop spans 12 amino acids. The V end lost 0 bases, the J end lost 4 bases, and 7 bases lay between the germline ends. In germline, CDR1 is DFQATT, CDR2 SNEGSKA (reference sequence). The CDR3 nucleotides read TGCAGTGCTAGAGATGTCGGATACGAGCAGTACTTC. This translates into CSARDVGYEQYF.

CDR3 in DNA: TGTGCCAGCAGCCAAGATTTTGGGGGGATTAGAGCTTTCTTT. This codes for CASSQDFGGIRAFF. The chain uses TRBV4-2 and TRBJ1-1, with D maybe TRBD1 (5 bases). Germline V gives CDR1 LGHNA, CDR2 YNFKEQ. V lost 0 bases to trimming and J lost 10 bases, with 15 bases between them. The CDR3 is 14 amino acids.

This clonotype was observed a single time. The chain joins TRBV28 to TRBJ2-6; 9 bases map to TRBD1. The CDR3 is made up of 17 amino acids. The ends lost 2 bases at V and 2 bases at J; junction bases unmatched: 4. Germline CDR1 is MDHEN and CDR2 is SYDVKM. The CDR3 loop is CASSLGTGGAGANVLTF. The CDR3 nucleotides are TGTGCCAGCAGTTTAGGTACAGGGGGCGCTGGGGCCAACGTCCTGACTTTC. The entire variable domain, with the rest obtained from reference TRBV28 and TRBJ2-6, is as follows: DVKVTQSSRYLVKRTGEKVFLECVQDMDHENMFWYRQDPGLGLRLIYFSYDVKMKEKGDIPEGYSVSREKKERFSLILESASTNQTSMYLCASSLGTGGAGANVLTFGAGSRLTVL.